The rows below give T cell receptor beta chains drawn from one sample of a study of T cell changes during pregnancy in multiple sclerosis. Sequencing used immunoSEQ multiplex PCR; TCRdb keeps in-frame clones, though not all of them. The table records tens of thousands of clones, around 92% of them present only once. Sequencing was performed on CD4+ T cells from peripheral blood mononuclear cells, taken in the third trimester of pregnancy. All receptors come from a female donor with multiple sclerosis, enrolled in a pregnancy study. The CDR3 runs from the conserved cysteine through the conserved F or W. The D gene is left open where the match is weak. For some rows the clone size is stated as once, few or many, or as a class when expanded; others skip it.

V gene,D gene,clone size,CDR3 protein
TRBV19,NA,NA,CASSWHGSRDTYYGYTF
TRBV2,NA,NA,CASRQGRDTEAFF
TRBV9,NA,few,CASSTTMNTEAFF
TRBV28,TRBD1,NA,CASSTRTPGQRVYSNQPQHF
TRBV30,NA,NA,CAWRGPGISQPQHF
TRBV6-1,NA,NA,CASRAGPDTQYF
TRBV29-1,TRBD1,NA,CSVSGTGVNTEAFF
TRBV7-2,NA,once,CASSPWTDYGYTF
TRBV5-1,NA,once,CASSLKLANTDTQYF
TRBV28,NA,NA,CASSFTGVETQYF